Listed below are T cell receptor beta chains from one sample, sequenced in a study of T cells in Graves' hyperthyroidism and ophthalmopathy. Each CDR3 protein is one row after TCRdb ran MiXCR on the multiplex PCR reads. The sample carries about 680,000 distinct CDR3 sequences, over 35% recorded once. The specimen sequenced was blood. The receptors originated from a woman in her thirties or forties with Graves' hyperthyroidism. Both conserved end residues are part of each CDR3. D genes are given only for firm matches. Rows give clone size only sometimes, using once, few, many, or a class for an expanded clone.

V	J	D	size	DNA	CDR3
TRBV7-7	TRBJ2-7	TRBD1	many	TGTGCTAGCAGCCGGGGACAGGGGTTTAAGCAGTACTTC	CASSRGQGFKQYF
TRBV10-3	TRBJ1-1	.	many	TGTGCCATCAGCGGGAACACTGAAGCTTTCTTT	CAISGNTEAFF
TRBV5-4	TRBJ1-2	TRBD1	once	TGCGCCAGCAGCCAAAGTGACTCAGGGGGTGTGTATGGCTACACCTTC	CASSQSDSGGVYGYTF
TRBV7-9	TRBJ2-5	.	many	TGTGCCAGCTCAGGCCGGACAAGGAAAGAGACCCAGTACTTC	CASSGRTRKETQYF
TRBV9	TRBJ2-5	.	.	TGTGCCAGCAGCGTTGGACTTGAATTTTACCAAGAGACCCAGTACTTC	CASSVGLEFYQETQYF
TRBV25-1	TRBJ1-2	.	many	TGTGCCAGCAGTGGAGGACAGCTAGCTAACTATGGCTACACCTTC	CASSGGQLANYGYTF
TRBV6-5	TRBJ2-5	.	.	TGTGCCAGCAGTTTAGCTGGGGGTGTTTGGACCCAGTACTTC	CASSLAGGVWTQYF
TRBV4-2	TRBJ2-7	.	.	TGTGCCAGCAGCCAAGAGATGGGCGAGCAGTACTTC	CASSQEMGEQYF
TRBV7-9	TRBJ1-5	TRBD1	many	TGTGCCAGCAGCTTAGTGGGACAGAATCAGCCCCAGCATTTT	CASSLVGQNQPQHF
TRBV12-3/TRBV12-4	TRBJ2-7	.	few	TGTGCCAGCAGTTTATACAGGGTAGACGAGCAGTACTTC	CASSLYRVDEQYF
TRBV29-1	TRBJ2-5	TRBD2	.	TGCAGCGCTTCTCCGAGAACAGGCCCATGGGGGGGAGAGACCCAGTACTTC	CSASPRTGPWGGETQYF
TRBV5-1	TRBJ1-1	.	.	TGCGCCAGCAGCTCCTCCAGGCTGGGGATCACTGAAGCTTTCTTT	CASSSSRLGITEAFF
TRBV7-9	TRBJ1-5	.	many	TGTGCCAGCAGCTTAGGGGCTGGGTTTAGCAATCAGCCCCAGCATTTT	CASSLGAGFSNQPQHF
TRBV19	TRBJ2-1	TRBD1	many	TGTGCCAGTAGTAACAGGGGGAACTACAATGAGCAGTTCTTC	CASSNRGNYNEQFF
TRBV11-2	TRBJ2-7	.	many	TGTGCCAGCAGCTTAGGGCTAGGGCCCTCCTACGAGCAGTACTTC	CASSLGLGPSYEQYF
TRBV6-2/TRBV6-3	TRBJ2-7	.	many	TGTGCCAGCAGTTACGGAGCTTTTTCGGCCGAGCAGTACTTC	CASSYGAFSAEQYF
TRBV7-9	TRBJ2-7	TRBD1	.	TGTGCCAGCAGCCCCAGGGGGTGGGACGAGCAGTACTTC	CASSPRGWDEQYF
TRBV7-2	TRBJ1-2	TRBD1	.	TGTGCCAGCAGCTCGACGCAGGGGGCAGGTGGCTACACCTTC	CASSSTQGAGGYTF
TRBV5-1	TRBJ1-2	.	few	TGCGCCAGCAGGCGGTGGGTGGGGCAGGGGATCGGAGCTAACTATGGCTACACCTTC	CASRRWVGQGIGANYGYTF
TRBV6-4	TRBJ1-2	.	.	.	CASSDRTVGQGTQYFGSGYTF
TRBV7-9	TRBJ1-1	.	.	TGTGCCAGCAGCGATGAGCCCTGGGACGGAAAAGACACTGAAGCTTTCTTT	CASSDEPWDGKDTEAFF
TRBV10-3	TRBJ2-7	.	many	TGTGCCATCGGGCAGGGGCCCTACGAGCAGTACTTC	CAIGQGPYEQYF
TRBV25-1	TRBJ1-1	TRBD1	.	TGTGCCAGCAGACATTCCTTTAGGGACAGGGACACTGAAGCTTTCTTT	CASRHSFRDRDTEAFF
TRBV7-2	TRBJ2-7	TRBD2	many	TGTGCCAGCAGCCTGACTAGCGGGGGGCTCTCCTACGAGCAGTACTTC	CASSLTSGGLSYEQYF
TRBV9	TRBJ1-2	.	.	TGTGCCAGCAGCGCTGGCCCTGGGGACGGCTACACCTTC	CASSAGPGDGYTF
TRBV7-8	TRBJ1-2	.	few	TGTGCCAGCAGCCGGGGTGTGTGGGGCGGTTATGGCTACACCTTC	CASSRGVWGGYGYTF
TRBV15	TRBJ1-2	TRBD1	.	TGTGCCACCAGCAGTCAATGGGACAGCTATGGCTACACCTTC	CATSSQWDSYGYTF
TRBV29-1	TRBJ2-1	TRBD2	.	TGCAGCGTTGATAAGAGGGGACTAGCAACTGAGCAGTTCTTC	CSVDKRGLATEQFF
TRBV24-1	TRBJ2-6	TRBD1	.	TGTGCCACCAGTGCGGGGGGACAGGGGGCTTCTGGGGCCAACGTCCTGACTTTC	CATSAGGQGASGANVLTF
TRBV7-9	TRBJ1-1	.	many	TGTGCCAGCAGCCTCAAGAGGGCTATTGAGGACACTGAAGCTTTCTTT	CASSLKRAIEDTEAFF
TRBV9	TRBJ1-6	.	many	TGTGCCAGCAGCGTAGGTTCGGGTTCCGATGGTAGGGCACCCCTCCACTTT	CASSVGSGSDGRAPLHF
TRBV7-8	TRBJ2-1	.	few	TGTGCCAGCAGCTTGCAGGGAGGTTACAATGAGCAGTTCTTC	CASSLQGGYNEQFF
TRBV20-1	TRBJ1-3	.	.	TGCAGTGCTAGAGAACGCAACCGAAACACCATATATTTT	CSARERNRNTIYF
TRBV6-1	TRBJ1-4	.	many	TGTGCCAGCAGTCAAAACGATGAAAAACTGTTTTTT	CASSQNDEKLFF
TRBV10-3	TRBJ2-6	TRBD1	.	TGTGCCATCACCGGACAGGGAGACACGGGGGACAACGTCCTGACTTTC	CAITGQGDTGDNVLTF
TRBV10-3	TRBJ1-2	.	.	TGTGCCAGCAGTTACAGGTCCGGACAGCCCTACACCTTC	CASSYRSGQPYTF
TRBV7-2	TRBJ2-1	TRBD2	.	TGTGCCAGCAGCTTAGTGGCTAGCGGGGACTACAATGAGCAGTTCTTC	CASSLVASGDYNEQFF
TRBV7-2	TRBJ2-2	.	.	TGTGCCAGCAGTCCCTTGGGGACCCGGATCGGGGAGCTGTTTTTT	CASSPLGTRIGELFF
TRBV10-2	TRBJ2-3	TRBD2	once	TGCGCCAGCTCCTCGACTAGCCAAATTATAGATACGCAGTATTTT	CASSSTSQIIDTQYF
TRBV7-2	TRBJ1-2	TRBD1	.	TGTGCCAGCAGCTCATCCTCGACAGGGGCGGGCTACACCTTC	CASSSSSTGAGYTF
TRBV6-6	TRBJ1-1	.	.	TGTGCCATGGGGCAAGGGATGAACACTGAAGCTTTCTTT	CAMGQGMNTEAFF